This entry is about one TCR beta chain. Its antigen is not known. Primers for the PCR totalled 60 Vbeta and 13 Jbeta. Original processing notes: Unique TCR beta chains numbered about 80 million in a later analysis, with about 9.9 million shared. Clones were read by immunoSEQ multiplex PCR, and TCRdb kept only the in-frame ones, dropping some. The DNA gave D and trimming, while V, J and clone size come from that table. In the table there are more than 95,000 clones, approximately 80% of which are singletons. The record originates from a study of cytomegalovirus exposure and HLA in healthy donors. Study-level findings and limits: As a later analysis revealed, most CMV-associated TCR beta chains appeared HLA-restricted.

The CDR3 runs to 15 residues. Losses at the gene ends were 3 bases for V and 6 bases for J; bases not matched to a gene: 5. Germline CDR1 SGHAT, CDR2 FQDESV (reference sequence). The sequence was collected from a man aged 25-45 years in good health and CMV-seropositive. The chain recombines TRBV11-1 with TRBJ2-1, with 10 bases fitting TRBD2. Sequencing input: PBMCs. This chain's CDR3 is CASSFFSGGINEQFF. CDR3 nucleotide sequence: TGTGCCAGCAGCTTCTTTAGCGGGGGGATCAATGAGCAGTTCTTC.